This TCR beta chain was recovered during a study of cytomegalovirus exposure and HLA in healthy donors. Across the study: An earlier analysis identified approximately 110 million unique TCR beta sequences in about 179 million T cells.

The germline V gene has CDR1 LGHNA and CDR2 YSLEER. The junction had 10 bases not matched to a gene; V was cut back by 0 bases and J by 4 bases. The CDR3 loop spans 18 amino acids. With respect to this clone: No antigen is known for it.

Researchers ran the PCR with 60 Vbeta and 13 Jbeta primers. Profiling relied on immunoSEQ multiplex PCR, and the TCRdb table lists in-frame clones only, not all of them. The sample carries 180,000 or so clones, roughly 88% recorded once. Study findings and constraints: Analysis performed later found more than 15,000 TCR beta sequences associated with HLA alleles at 0.05 false discovery rate.

The TCR originated in a man aged 18 to 29 in good health and CMV-seropositive. The sample comprised PBMCs. J is TRBJ2-1 and V is TRBV4-3, with TRBD1 matching 9 bases. In DNA, the CDR3 is TGCGCCAGCAGCCAAGAACCCTTGGACAGGGGAATGTACAATGAGCAGTTCTTC. Translating gives CASSQEPLDRGMYNEQFF.